One and the same sample provided the 29 T cell receptor beta chains below, sequenced in a study of T cells in severe cutaneous drug reactions. TCR subtype-specific primers in iRepertoire multiplex PCR prepared libraries for bulk and single-cell sequencing. Reprocessing the multiplex PCR reads, TCRdb reports a single entry for every CDR3 protein and omits DNA. The sample table sets out around 20,000 distinct CDR3 sequences. The donors had carbamazepine-induced Stevens-Johnson syndrome or toxic epidermal necrolysis. The sequenced sample consisted of PBMCs. Source of these receptors: a human donor with toxic epidermal necrolysis, a severe cutaneous drug reaction.

This clonotype is hyperexpanded by frequency. The chain joins TRBV6-5 to TRBJ2-7. This CDR3 is built from 13 residues. Germline V gene data show CDR1 as MNHEY and CDR2 as SVGAGI. CDR3 loop: CASSYRDGYEQYF.

The V gene is TRBV7-9, the J gene TRBJ2-1; TCRdb reports TRBD2, a call that lacks DNA to check it against. The CDR3 contains 15 residues. Germline V gives CDR1 SEHNR, CDR2 FQNEAQ (reference sequence). The CDR3 spells CASSLGTSGRNEQFF.

J is TRBJ2-7 and V is TRBV27; TCRdb proposes TRBD2, but this gene call is untestable without DNA. The germline V gene encodes CDR1 MNHEY and CDR2 SMNVEV (reference sequence). The length of the CDR3 is 12 residues. The chain's CDR3 is CASRGTSYEQYF.

The genes are TRBV5-6 and TRBJ2-7; the TRBD2 assignment by TCRdb is unverifiable without DNA. CDR1 SGHDT and CDR2 YYEEEE come from the germline V gene. This CDR3 has 16 residues. CDR3 in amino acids: CASSQPGLAGGSEQYF.

The chain couples TRBV27 to TRBJ1-2; TCRdb designates TRBD1, a call that cannot be tested without DNA. This CDR3 contains 14 residues. The germline CDR1 and CDR2 sequences are MNHEY and SMNVEV (reference sequence). Here the CDR3 reads CASRRFGTAYGYTF.

CDR3 loop: CASSIDGVYSNQPQHF. The chain joins TRBV19 to TRBJ1-5. The germline CDR1 and CDR2 sequences are LNHDA and SQIVND (reference sequence). The CDR3 runs 16 residues.

This chain links TRBV14 with TRBJ2-7. CDR1 SGHDN and CDR2 FVKESK come from the germline V gene. The CDR3 extends over 15 amino acids. CDR3 in amino acids: CASSTEPTSSYEQYF.

The CDR3 loop reads CASSLFLGALTDTQYF. The J gene is TRBJ2-3, the V gene TRBV5-4; lacking DNA, the TRBD2 call made by TCRdb goes unchecked. CDR3 length equals 16 residues. CDR1 is SGHNT and CDR2 is YYREEE in the germline V gene (reference sequence).

By frequency, this clonotype is medium-sized. The chain has TRBV6-5 and TRBJ1-5; the TCRdb D gene call, TRBD1, has no DNA to confirm it. This CDR3 region has 12 residues. Per germline, CDR1 MNHEY and CDR2 SVGAGI. The CDR3 loop reads CASGGSNQPQHF.

The V and J genes are TRBV18 and TRBJ1-2; no DNA is available, so the TRBD1 call from TCRdb remains unchecked. Per the germline V gene, CDR1 is KGHSH and CDR2 is LQKENI. This CDR3 is 15 amino acids long. The CDR3 region is CASSPGGQGAYGYTF.

This clonotype is classed as medium-sized (0.01 to 0.1%) by frequency. The J gene is TRBJ1-2, the V gene TRBV6-5; TCRdb lists TRBD1, though no DNA is available to test this call. This CDR3 has 14 residues. CDR1 MNHEY and CDR2 SVGAGI come from the germline V gene. The CDR3 protein is CASSRPPGFYGYTF.

This rearrangement joins TRBV4-3 to TRBJ2-3; TCRdb gives TRBD1 as the D gene, but with no DNA this cannot be confirmed. Germline CDR1 is LGHNA and CDR2 is YSLEER. The CDR3 covers 16 residues. CDR3 in amino acids: CASSQAPQGNADTQYF.

The CDR3 sequence is CASSILGGTEAFF. This sequence joins TRBV19 and TRBJ1-1; absent DNA, TCRdb's TRBD1 call cannot be checked. Germline CDR1 reads LNHDA; CDR2 reads SQIVND (reference sequence). The CDR3 runs to 13 residues.

The chain employs TRBV5-1 and TRBJ2-7. This CDR3 is built from 15 residues. Germline CDR1 is SGHRS and CDR2 is YFSETQ. This CDR3 reads CASSLEGSGPYEQYF.

The J gene is TRBJ2-5, the V gene TRBV29-1. Germline CDR1 and CDR2: SQVTM and ANQGSEA. This CDR3 contains 14 residues. Here the CDR3 reads CSVPRYRDQETQYF. Full variable domain (missing parts from reference TRBV29-1 and TRBJ2-5): SAVISQKPSRDICQRGTSLTIQCQVDSQVTMMFWYRQQPGQSLTLIATANQGSEATYESGFVIDKFPISRPNLTFSTLTVSNMSPEDSSIYLCSVPRYRDQETQYFGPGTRLLVL.

The V call is TRBV15, the J call TRBJ1-1. CDR3 length equals 15 residues. Germline lookup yields CDR1 LNHNV and CDR2 YYDKDF (reference sequence). CDR3 amino acids: CATSRDEGLRTEAFF.

This clonotype shows up as medium-sized (0.01 to 0.1%) by frequency. V usage is TRBV2 and J usage is TRBJ2-1; with no DNA, the TCRdb D assignment of TRBD2 cannot be verified. This CDR3 is 14 amino acids long. CDR1 is SNHLY, CDR2 FYNNEI, per germline. This CDR3 reads CAAGTSGAYNEQFF. Drawing the rest from reference TRBV2 and TRBJ2-1, the complete variable domain is EPEVTQTPSHQVTQMGQEVILRCVPISNHLYFYWYRQILGQKVEFLVSFYNNEISEKSEIFDDQFSVERPDGSNFTLKIRSTKLEDSAMYFCAAGTSGAYNEQFFGPGTRLTVL.

This chain connects TRBV28 to TRBJ2-3. This CDR3 comprises 15 residues. Germline lookup yields CDR1 MDHEN and CDR2 SYDVKM. CDR3 residues: CASSLGADSTDTQYF.

J is TRBJ1-1 and V is TRBV3-1. The CDR3 contains 14 residues. The germline V gene has CDR1 LGHDT and CDR2 YNNKEL (reference sequence). CDR3 loop: CASSQVGMNTEAFF.

The chain recombines TRBV3-1 with TRBJ2-7; no DNA is available, so the TRBD1 call from TCRdb remains unchecked. The germline gives CDR1 LGHDT, CDR2 YNNKEL (reference sequence). The CDR3 has 13 residues. CDR3 region: CASSPFWGDEQYF.

The chain joins TRBV6-2 or TRBV6-3 to TRBJ1-1. CDR1 and CDR2 (germline): MNHEY, SVGEGT. This CDR3 is 14 amino acids long. This CDR3 is CASSPWKVNTEAFF.

This clonotype registers medium-sized by frequency. The chain uses TRBV9 and TRBJ2-1. The CDR3 is 16 amino acids. The germline CDR1 and CDR2 sequences are SGDLS and YYNGEE. The CDR3 sequence is CASSVETSRYYNEQFF.

This chain links TRBV2 with TRBJ1-4. The V gene's germline CDR1 is SNHLY and CDR2 FYNNEI. This CDR3 is 15 amino acids long. CDR3 loop: CASSESGRSNEKLFF.

The chain joins TRBV14 to TRBJ2-5; TCRdb returns TRBD2, unconfirmable since there is no DNA. The CDR3 has 16 residues. The germline V gene has CDR1 SGHDN and CDR2 FVKESK. The CDR3: CASSQGWLAGMETQYF.

The rearrangement uses TRBV14 and TRBJ2-1; TCRdb's D gene call, TRBD1, goes unchecked for lack of DNA. This CDR3 has 14 residues. The germline V gene has CDR1 SGHDN and CDR2 FVKESK. CDR3 amino acids: CASSQEDRYNEQFF.

V and J are TRBV4-1 and TRBJ2-5. CDR3 length: 15 residues. The germline V gene encodes CDR1 MGHRA and CDR2 YSYEKL. The CDR3 spells CASSLLVSGWETQYF.

The rearrangement joins TRBV18 to TRBJ1-2. Germline lookup yields CDR1 KGHSH and CDR2 LQKENI. The CDR3 extends over 11 amino acids. CDR3 sequence reads: CASSRDSGYTF.

This sequence joins TRBV7-9 and TRBJ1-2; checking the TCRdb D call of TRBD1 is not possible without DNA. Germline-derived CDR1 and CDR2 are SEHNR and FQNEAQ (reference sequence). CDR3 length: 17 residues. The CDR3 sequence is CASSTHPLSTENYGYTF.

The rearrangement uses TRBV29-1 and TRBJ2-3; TCRdb's D call of TRBD2 is untestable without DNA. The CDR3 covers 13 residues. From germline, CDR1 is SQVTM and CDR2 ANQGSEA. CDR3 amino acids: CSVPAELTDTQYF.